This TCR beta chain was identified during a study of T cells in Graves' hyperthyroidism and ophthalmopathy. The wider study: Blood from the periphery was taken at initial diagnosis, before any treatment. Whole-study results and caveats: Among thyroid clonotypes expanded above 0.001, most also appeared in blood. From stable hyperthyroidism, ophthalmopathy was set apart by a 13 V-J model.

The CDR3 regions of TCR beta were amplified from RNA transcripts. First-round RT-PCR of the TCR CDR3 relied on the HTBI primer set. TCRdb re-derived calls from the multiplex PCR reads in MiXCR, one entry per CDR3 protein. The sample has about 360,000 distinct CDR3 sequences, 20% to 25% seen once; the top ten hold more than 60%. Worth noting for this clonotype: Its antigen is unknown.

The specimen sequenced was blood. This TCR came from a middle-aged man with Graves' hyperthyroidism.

The CDR3 loop is CASSFPGRLQETQYF. In DNA form, the CDR3 reads TGTGCCAGCAGTTTCCCGGGACGCCTGCAAGAGACCCAGTACTTC. J is TRBJ2-5 and V is TRBV28; tentatively, D is TRBD1 or TRBD2 (5 bases each). Between the trimmed V and J ends, which lost 3 bases and 2 bases, there was a span of 13 bases. This CDR3 is 15 amino acids long. Germline lookup yields CDR1 MDHEN and CDR2 SYDVKM.